The clone carrying this T cell receptor (beta chain) was detected many times. Its antigen is still unknown. This sample was taken from a study of T-cell reconstitution after alpha-beta-depleted transplantation in children. Findings of the study overall: Newly made T cells mostly supplied T-cell counts and diversity one year after transplant. It was surviving recipient T cells and thymic progenitors that gave some patients high TCRbeta diversity at day 60. About two months after transplant, alpha-beta T cells reportedly came from several hundred expanded graft clones.

Library preparation (for TCRbeta) was performed with unique molecular identifiers. TCRdb re-analysed the PCR reads in MiXCR, keeping a single row per CDR3 protein. The profile covers hundreds of thousands of distinct CDR3 sequences, with roughly 9.1% appearing a single time and about 8% taken by the ten largest. Germline V gives CDR1 MNHEY, CDR2 SVGAGI. The V gene end was trimmed by 4 bases and the J gene end by 2 bases; junction bases not matched to a gene: 9. The CDR3 extends over 17 amino acids. The chain carries TRBV6-5 and TRBJ2-2; 8 positions match TRBD1. The TCR originated in a boy under two years old with acute myeloid leukemia, due to receive a stem cell transplant. Source: PBMCs, taken before TCRalphabeta/CD19-depleted stem cell transplant. The CDR3 region is CASSSDRGSLNTGELFF. DNA for the CDR3: TGTGCCAGCAGTTCCGACAGGGGATCCCTAAACACCGGGGAGCTGTTTTTT.